The 8 T cell receptor beta chains below all came from one sample that was sequenced in a study of blood T cell repertoires in COVID-19. Assay: immunoSEQ multiplex PCR; the TCRdb copy retains only in-frame clones and omits some. The sample lists 200,000 to 250,000 clones, almost 90% occurring once. Sequencing was done on a sample of peripheral blood. All receptors derive from a young man with active or convalescent COVID-19.

V gene TRBV2 combines with J gene TRBJ1-3; D is unresolved. CDR3 size: 20 residues. Trimming pared 6 bases from V and 0 bases from J, leaving 27 bases between. Germline CDR1 reads SNHLY; CDR2 reads FYNNEI. In DNA form, the CDR3 reads TGTGCCAGCAGAACACAGAGGGTTACCTCTAGACTTCACTCTGGAAACACCATATATTTT. Protein sequence: CASRTQRVTSRLHSGNTIYF.

The chain uses TRBV9 and TRBJ2-1; TRBD2 aligns across 7 bases. The V gene's germline CDR1 is SGDLS and CDR2 YYNGEE. V trimming: 0 bases; J trimming: 6 bases; junction bases outside the gene matches: 12. CDR3 length: 17 amino acids. The CDR3 sequence is CASSVEVGGSFSNEQFF. The CDR3 DNA reads as TGTGCCAGCAGCGTAGAGGTTGGCGGGAGTTTTAGCAATGAGCAGTTCTTC.

The CDR3 sequence: CASGERYEQYF. The CDR3 bases are TGTGCCAGTGGTGAGAGGTACGAGCAGTACTTC. The chain has TRBV19 and TRBJ2-7, with unresolved D. V lost 8 bases and J lost 4, with 9 bases in between. This CDR3 has 11 residues. In germline, CDR1 is LNHDA, CDR2 SQIVND (reference sequence).

The V gene is TRBV27, the J gene TRBJ1-1; D may be TRBD1 (6 bases). CDR1 is MNHEY and CDR2 is SMNVEV in the germline V gene (reference sequence). V lost 5 bases and J 2 bases, leaving 15 bases between the germline ends. There are 15 residues in the CDR3. Here the CDR3 DNA reads TGTGCCAGCAGTGGGGGCGTGACAGGCAACACTGAAGCTTTCTTT. Its protein is CASSGGVTGNTEAFF.

This clone came up a few times. This chain links TRBV15 with TRBJ2-2; 9 bases agree with TRBD1. The CDR3 has 16 residues. Germline trimming cut 1 base from V and 4 bases from J; bases unmatched to any gene: 4. Germline-derived CDR1 and CDR2 are LNHNV and YYDKDF (reference sequence). CDR3 protein: CATSRGDRAGTGELFF. In DNA form, the CDR3 reads TGTGCCACCAGCAGAGGGGACAGGGCAGGCACCGGGGAGCTGTTTTTT.

The J gene is TRBJ2-7, the V gene TRBV2, with TRBD1 identical over 9 bases. V gave up 7 bases and J gave up 0 bases; unmatched junction bases: 7. Germline V gene data show CDR1 as SNHLY and CDR2 as FYNNEI. The CDR3 length is 15 residues. This chain's CDR3 is CASNDRGGISYEQYF. The DNA of the CDR3 is TGTGCCAGCAACGACAGGGGGGGAATCTCCTACGAGCAGTACTTC.

The V call is TRBV7-9, the J call TRBJ2-1; tentatively, D is TRBD1 (6 bases). Trimming removed 1 base from V and 8 bases from J, with 6 bases in between. This CDR3 comprises 12 residues. The germline CDR1 and CDR2 sequences are SEHNR and FQNEAQ (reference sequence). CDR3 in DNA: TGTGCCAGCAGCTTAGAGGGGGATGAGCAGTTCTTC. Protein sequence: CASSLEGDEQFF.

As for this clone: This specimen includes other DNA sequences encoding the same CDR3. The genes are TRBV19 and TRBJ2-7, with 8 bases fitting TRBD1. Per the germline V gene, CDR1 is LNHDA and CDR2 is SQIVND (reference sequence). The V gene end was trimmed by 3 bases and the J gene end by 3 bases; junction bases not matched to a gene: 4. This CDR3 region has 14 residues. The CDR3 here is CASSILGQGYEQYF. The CDR3 DNA sequence: TGTGCCAGTAGTATCCTAGGACAGGGCTACGAGCAGTACTTC.